What follows is one T cell receptor (beta chain) and its context. The target antigen is unknown. All donors participated as healthy donors of bone marrow. CDR1 is LNHDA, CDR2 SQIVND, per germline (reference sequence). The CDR3 consists of 13 residues. V lost 2 bases to trimming and J lost 5 bases, with 7 bases between them. The study ran its PCR with 60 Vbeta and 13 Jbeta primers. Profiled with immunoSEQ multiplex PCR; TCRdb holds only in-frame clones, not every one. This repertoire comprises about 130,000 clones; its ten largest clones make up about 1.5%. This entry belongs to a study of cytomegalovirus exposure and HLA in healthy donors. Across the study: Genetic ancestry analysis placed over 65% of the 410 or so donors that were genotyped in the Caucasian-associated cluster.

Overall study findings and caveats: For cytomegalovirus status, the classifier reportedly gave diagnoses with high specificity and sensitivity. Later analysis identified several of the most significant clusters that appeared linked to common viral pathogens.

The rearrangement uses TRBV19 and TRBJ2-1; the D is unclear. The source material was PBMCs. This sequence was found in a woman aged 40-49 years in good health and CMV-seropositive. For the CDR3, the DNA is TGTGCCAGTAGTATATCCCCCGACAATGAGCAGTTCTTC. Amino acids: CASSISPDNEQFF.